The clone carrying this T cell receptor (beta chain) was found a few times. The CDR3 length is 13 residues. Germline assignment: CDR1 MNHEY and CDR2 SVGEGT. V was trimmed by 6 bases and J by 6 bases, leaving 14 bases between them. The data were taken from a study of patients and donors after allogeneic stem cell transplantation. TCRdb itself ran the RT-PCR reads through MiXCR, one entry per CDR3 protein. The top ten hold 61% of the sample, which has some 92,000 distinct CDR3 sequences, roughly 52% seen once. The TCR sequence derives from a human donor who was either an allogeneic HSCT recipient or a stem cell or donor lymphocyte infusion donor (not recorded which). It is not recorded whose cells these are; they may come from a transplant donor. The sample comprised blood, either unsorted or a sorted T cell fraction (not recorded which). The genes are TRBV6-2 or TRBV6-3 and TRBJ1-1; D ambiguous. The DNA for the CDR3 is TGTGCCAGCAGCTATGCCCACACGTCTGAAGCTTTCTTT. Amino acids: CASSYAHTSEAFF.